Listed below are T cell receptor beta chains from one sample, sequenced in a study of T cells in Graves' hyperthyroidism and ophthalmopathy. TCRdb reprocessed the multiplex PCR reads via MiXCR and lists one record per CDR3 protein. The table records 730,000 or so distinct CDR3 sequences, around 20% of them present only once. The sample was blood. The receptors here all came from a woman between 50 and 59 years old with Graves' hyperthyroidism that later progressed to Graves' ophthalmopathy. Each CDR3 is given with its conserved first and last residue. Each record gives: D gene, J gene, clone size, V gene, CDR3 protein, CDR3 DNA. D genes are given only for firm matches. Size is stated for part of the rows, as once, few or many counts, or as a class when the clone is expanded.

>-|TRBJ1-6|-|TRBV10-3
CATTRGFESPLHF
TGTGCCACGACTAGGGGGTTCGAGTCACCCCTCCACTTT
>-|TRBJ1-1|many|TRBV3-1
CASSQQGKTEAFF
TGTGCCAGCAGCCAACAGGGGAAAACTGAAGCTTTCTTT
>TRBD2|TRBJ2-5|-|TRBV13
CASSLSSGGSIETQYF
TGTGCCAGCAGCTTAAGTAGCGGGGGGAGTATTGAGACCCAGTACTTC
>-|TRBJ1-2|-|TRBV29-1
CSVGAVDGYTF
TGCAGCGTTGGGGCAGTGGATGGCTACACCTTC
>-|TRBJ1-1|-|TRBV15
CATSRPAVLNIEAFF
TGTGCCACCAGCAGACCAGCAGTCTTGAACATTGAAGCTTTCTTT
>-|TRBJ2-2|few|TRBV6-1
CASPGAPHAAYTGELFF
TGTGCCAGCCCCGGGGCCCCCCACGCGGCCTACACCGGGGAGCTGTTTTTT
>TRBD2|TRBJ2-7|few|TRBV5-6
CASSFLAGGSYEQYF
TGTGCCAGCAGCTTTCTAGCGGGGGGCTCCTACGAGCAGTACTTC
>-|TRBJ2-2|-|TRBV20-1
CSARAPVAIGELFF
TGCAGTGCTAGAGCCCCGGTGGCGATCGGGGAGCTGTTTTTT
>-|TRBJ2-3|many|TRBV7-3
CASSPGVGTDTQYF
TGTGCCAGCAGCCCGGGGGTGGGCACAGATACGCAGTATTTT
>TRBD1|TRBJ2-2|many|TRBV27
CASSLTGGAGELFF
TGTGCCAGCAGTTTGACAGGGGGTGCCGGGGAGCTGTTTTTT
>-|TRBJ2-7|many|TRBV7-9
CASSLAQYEQYF
TGTGCCAGCAGCCTAGCCCAATACGAGCAGTACTTC
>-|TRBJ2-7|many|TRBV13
CASSLRTQEYEQYF
TGTGCCAGCAGCTTAAGGACCCAGGAGTACGAGCAGTACTTC
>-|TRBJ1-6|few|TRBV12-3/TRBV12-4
CASSSNGPMNNSPLHF
TGTGCCAGCAGTTCAAACGGACCAATGAATAATTCACCCCTCCACTTT
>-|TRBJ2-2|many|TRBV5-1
CASSLEGVDTGELFF
TGTGCCAGCAGCTTAGAAGGGGTGGACACCGGGGAGCTGTTTTTT
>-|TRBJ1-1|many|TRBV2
CASSGEMYTEAFF
TGTGCCAGCAGTGGGGAGATGTACACTGAAGCTTTCTTT
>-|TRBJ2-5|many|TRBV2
CASRVTGPQETQYF
TGTGCCAGCAGGGTGACAGGCCCCCAAGAGACCCAGTACTTC
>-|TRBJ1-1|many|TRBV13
CASSLSDPLVDGRNTEAFF
TGTGCCAGCAGCTTATCGGATCCGTTGGTTGACGGGAGGAACACTGAAGCTTTCTTT
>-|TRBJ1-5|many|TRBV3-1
CASSPDTGNQPQHF
TGTGCCAGCAGCCCAGACACTGGCAATCAGCCCCAGCATTTT
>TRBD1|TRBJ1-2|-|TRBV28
CASSSSGQGGGYTF
TGTGCCAGCAGTTCCTCGGGACAGGGTGGAGGCTACACCTTC
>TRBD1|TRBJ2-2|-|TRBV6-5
CASSWGIETGSAGELFF
TGTGCCAGCAGTTGGGGGATCGAGACAGGGTCGGCCGGGGAGCTGTTTTTT
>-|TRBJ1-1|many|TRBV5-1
CASSFEGGTEAFF
TGCGCCAGCAGCTTTGAGGGGGGCACTGAAGCTTTCTTT
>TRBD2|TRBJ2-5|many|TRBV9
CASSGTSGVGAQYF
TGTGCCAGCAGCGGGACTAGCGGGGTCGGGGCCCAGTACTTC
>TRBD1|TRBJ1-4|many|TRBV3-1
CASSRVPGQGLNEKLFF
TGTGCCAGCAGCCGCGTACCCGGACAGGGTTTGAATGAAAAACTGTTTTTT
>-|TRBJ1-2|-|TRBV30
CAWDHQGLRGYTF
TGTGCCTGGGATCATCAGGGGCTCAGGGGCTACACCTTC
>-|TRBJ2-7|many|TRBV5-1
CASSPRGMEEQYF
TGCGCCAGCAGCCCACGTGGGATGGAGGAGCAGTACTTC
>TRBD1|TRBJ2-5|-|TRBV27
CASSPWTGEQETQYF
TGTGCCAGCAGTCCGTGGACAGGGGAGCAGGAGACCCAGTACTTC
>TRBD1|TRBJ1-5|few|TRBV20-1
CSAGTGDPSNQPQHF
TGCAGTGCAGGGACAGGGGACCCAAGCAATCAGCCCCAGCATTTT
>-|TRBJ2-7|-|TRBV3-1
CASSRGAGDEQYF
TGTGCCAGCAGTCGGGGGGCTGGCGACGAGCAGTACTTC
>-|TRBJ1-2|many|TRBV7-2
CASSETGHRNYGYTF
TGTGCCAGCAGCGAAACGGGACACCGTAACTATGGCTACACCTTC
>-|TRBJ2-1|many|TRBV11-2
CASSHGGEQFF
TGTGCCAGCAGCCACGGGGGTGAGCAGTTCTTC
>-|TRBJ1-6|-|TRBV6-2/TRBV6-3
CAISVGRGDSPLHF
TGTGCCATCAGTGTCGGCAGAGGGGATTCACCCCTCCACTTT
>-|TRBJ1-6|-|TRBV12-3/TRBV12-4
CASSAARGNSPLHF
TGTGCCAGCAGTGCCGCCCGGGGTAATTCACCCCTCCACTTT
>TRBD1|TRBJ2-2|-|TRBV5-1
CASSTGTGAVTGELFF
TGCGCCAGCAGCACGGGGACAGGGGCGGTTACCGGGGAGCTGTTTTTT
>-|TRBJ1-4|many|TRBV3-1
CASSQHGPREKLFF
TGTGCCAGCAGCCAACATGGGCCGCGGGAAAAACTGTTTTTT
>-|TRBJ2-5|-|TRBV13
CASSPSAGTQYF
TGTGCCAGCAGCCCTTCGGCCGGGACCCAGTACTTC
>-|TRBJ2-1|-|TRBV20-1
CSASTIKGGNEQFF
TGCAGTGCTAGCACTATCAAGGGTGGTAATGAGCAGTTCTTC
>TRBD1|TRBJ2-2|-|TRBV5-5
CASSPTGGGGELFF
TGTGCCAGCAGCCCTACAGGGGGCGGCGGGGAGCTGTTTTTT
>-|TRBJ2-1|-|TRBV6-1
CASSAKGRSYNEQFF
TGTGCCAGCAGTGCAAAAGGCAGGTCCTACAATGAGCAGTTCTTC
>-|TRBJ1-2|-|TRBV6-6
CASSYSRGVHYGYTF
TGTGCCAGCAGTTACTCGAGAGGGGTCCACTATGGCTACACCTTC
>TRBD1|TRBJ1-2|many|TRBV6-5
CASSYGDRLNYGYTF
TGTGCCAGCAGTTACGGGGACAGACTTAACTATGGCTACACCTTC
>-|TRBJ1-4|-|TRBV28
CASREREKLFF
TGTGCCAGCAGGGAGAGGGAAAAACTGTTTTTT
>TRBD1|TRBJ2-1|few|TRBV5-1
CASSLLGGGHNEQFF
TGCGCCAGCAGCTTATTAGGGGGCGGCCACAATGAGCAGTTCTTC
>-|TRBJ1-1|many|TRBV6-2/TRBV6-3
CASSYSGVGGTEAFF
TGTGCCAGCAGTTACTCGGGGGTAGGTGGCACTGAAGCTTTCTTT
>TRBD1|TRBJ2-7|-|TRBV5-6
CASGTIGTGATYEQYF
TGTGCCAGCGGCACGATAGGCACAGGGGCAACCTACGAGCAGTACTTC
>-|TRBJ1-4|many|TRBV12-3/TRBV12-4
CASSSGTRAEKLFF
TGTGCCAGCAGTTCCGGGACCAGAGCTGAAAAACTGTTTTTT
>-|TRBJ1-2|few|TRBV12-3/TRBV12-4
CASSPSGGVQGYTF
TGTGCCAGCAGCCCCTCTGGGGGGGTTCAGGGCTACACCTTC
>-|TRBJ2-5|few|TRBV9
CASSVDSGRETQYF
TGTGCCAGCAGCGTAGACTCAGGGCGGGAGACCCAGTACTTC
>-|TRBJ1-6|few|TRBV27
CASRPTAVGSSPLHF
TGTGCCAGCAGGCCGACAGCGGTGGGGAGTTCACCCCTCCACTTT
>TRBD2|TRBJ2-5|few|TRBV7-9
CASSFGGGGETQYF
TGTGCCAGCAGCTTCGGCGGGGGAGGAGAGACCCAGTACTTC
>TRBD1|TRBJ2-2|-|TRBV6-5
CASSYSTTGVSGELFF
TGTGCCAGCAGTTACTCGACGACAGGGGTCTCCGGGGAGCTGTTTTTT
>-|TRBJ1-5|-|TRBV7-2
CASSLVGLQPQHF
TGTGCCAGCAGCTTAGTGGGCCTGCAGCCCCAGCATTTT
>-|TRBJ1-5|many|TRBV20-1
CSANLGFNQPQHF
TGCAGTGCTAATTTGGGGTTTAATCAGCCCCAGCATTTT
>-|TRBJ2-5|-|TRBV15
CATSGGEGGIRETQYF
TGTGCCACCAGCGGAGGTGAAGGGGGAATTCGAGAGACCCAGTACTTC
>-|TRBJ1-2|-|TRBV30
CAWSSGTPSNYGYTF
TGTGCCTGGAGTTCGGGGACACCCTCTAACTATGGCTACACCTTC
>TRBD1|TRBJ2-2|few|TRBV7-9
CASSWPGGNTGELFF
TGTGCCAGCAGCTGGCCAGGGGGAAACACCGGGGAGCTGTTTTTT